Below are 27 T cell receptor beta chains sequenced from a single sample in a study of CD4 T cells in relation to SARS-CoV-2 and coronaviruses. Here immunoSEQ multiplex PCR was the method, and the copy in TCRdb shows in-frame clones only, minus some. Here the sample spans around 69,000 clones, approximately 94% being singletons. CD4+ T cells from unexposed donors were obtained before the COVID-19 pandemic (2011-2018). Sequencing input: naive CD4+ T cells from PBMCs. Subset given: naive CD4+ T cells isolated by negative enrichment. Receptors originate from a human donor in good health.

This clone occurred once. The chain employs TRBV21-1 and TRBJ2-5; the table assigns TRBD1, which was not confirmed against the DNA. TRBV21-1 is deemed a pseudogene. The CDR3 extends over 15 amino acids. CDR3 sequence: CASSKGQQGQETQYF. CDR3 DNA: TGTGCCAGCAGCAAAGGCCAACAGGGGCAAGAGACCCAGTACTTC.

The V and J genes are TRBV9 and TRBJ2-3; D gene uncertain. V was shortened by 3 bases and J by 2 bases, with 7 bases between the two germline ends. The CDR3 runs 13 residues. Germline CDR1 and CDR2: SGDLS and YYNGEE. The CDR3 loop reads CASSGVPTDTQYF. As DNA, the CDR3 is TGTGCCAGCAGCGGTGTCCCCACAGATACGCAGTATTTT.

The chain is built from TRBV7-9 and TRBJ1-1; D might be TRBD1 (5 bases). CDR1 SEHNR and CDR2 FQNEAQ come from the germline V gene (reference sequence). The germline V and J ends were trimmed by 2 bases and 2 bases, with 9 bases remaining between them. CDR3 length equals 14 residues. This CDR3 is CASSLWGSNTEAFF. CDR3 nucleotides: TGTGCCAGCAGCTTATGGGGCAGCAACACTGAAGCTTTCTTT.

The chain carries TRBV7-9 and TRBJ1-5, with a tentative D call TRBD1 (6 bases). Per the germline V gene, CDR1 is SEHNR and CDR2 is FQNEAQ (reference sequence). The V gene lost 5 bases and the J gene lost 4 bases, with 15 bases spanning the gap. The CDR3 length is 15 residues. CDR3 residues: CASSPGTPLNQPQHF. In nucleotides, the CDR3 is TGTGCCAGCAGCCCCGGGACACCTTTAAATCAGCCCCAGCATTTT. Full variable domain (outside the CDR3, taken from reference TRBV7-9 and TRBJ1-5): DTGVSQNPRHKITKRGQNVTFRCDPISEHNRLYWYRQTLGQGPEFLTYFQNEAQLEKSRLLSDRFSAERPKGSFSTLEIQRTEQGDSAMYLCASSPGTPLNQPQHFGDGTRLSIL.

The J gene is TRBJ2-3, the V gene TRBV5-4, with TRBD2 identical over 7 bases. This CDR3 has 15 residues. CDR1 SGHNT and CDR2 YYREEE come from the germline V gene (reference sequence). The trim removed 5 bases at V and 2 bases at J, leaving 8 bases unmatched. DNA of the CDR3: TGTGCCAGCAGAGGAGAAGCGGGAATCACAGATACGCAGTATTTT. This codes for CASRGEAGITDTQYF.

The gene calls are TRBV27 and TRBJ2-2; 9 bases align to TRBD1. J was trimmed by 5 bases and V by 4 bases; bases with no gene match: 8. The germline gives CDR1 MNHEY, CDR2 SMNVEV (reference sequence). The CDR3 sequence is 16 residues long. The CDR3 protein is CASSSRDRVWTGELFF. In DNA form, the CDR3 reads TGTGCCAGCAGTTCCCGGGACAGGGTTTGGACCGGGGAGCTGTTTTTT.

The chain has TRBV6-5 and TRBJ1-1; D is possibly TRBD1 (5 bases). In germline, CDR1 is MNHEY, CDR2 SVGAGI. The germline V and J ends were trimmed by 7 bases and 1 base, with 10 bases remaining between them. The CDR3 length is 13 residues. The CDR3 is CASTPTANTEAFF. CDR3 coding DNA: TGTGCCAGCACTCCGACAGCGAACACTGAAGCTTTCTTT.

The chain carries TRBV5-8 and TRBJ2-2; 8 bases line up with TRBD1. The germline CDR1 and CDR2 sequences are SGHTS and YDEGEE. This CDR3 region has 14 residues. Unmatched junction bases numbered 6, after V lost 6 bases and J lost 5 bases. CDR3 in amino acids: CASTRTGPTGELFF. CDR3 coding DNA: TGTGCCAGCACCCGGACAGGGCCGACCGGGGAGCTGTTTTTT.

V is TRBV6-5 and J is TRBJ2-1; the match to TRBD2 covers 11 bases. Germline lookup yields CDR1 MNHEY and CDR2 SVGAGI. The length of the CDR3 is 15 residues. V gave up 7 bases and J gave up 3 bases; unmatched junction bases: 5. CDR3: CASTITSGSYNEQFF. CDR3 DNA sequence: TGTGCCAGCACCATAACTAGCGGGAGCTACAATGAGCAGTTCTTC.

The J gene is TRBJ2-6, the V gene TRBV7-8; D possibly corresponds to TRBD1 (6 bases). The germline gives CDR1 SGHVS, CDR2 FQNEAQ. CDR3 length: 19 amino acids. V shed 2 bases and J shed 0 bases, with 17 bases lying between them. In nucleotides, the CDR3 is TGTGCCAGCAGCTTATCAGGACAGACCAGTACCTCTGGGGCCAACGTCCTGACTTTC. Amino acids: CASSLSGQTSTSGANVLTF.

The rearrangement joins TRBV6-5 to TRBJ2-7; possibly TRBD1 for D (6 bases). CDR1 and CDR2 (germline): MNHEY, SVGAGI. The CDR3 is 11 residues long. Trimming shortened V by 6 bases and J by 3 bases, and 6 bases separated the two germline ends. Here the CDR3 DNA reads TGTGCCAGCAGACAGGGCTACGAGCAGTACTTC. Translating it yields CASRQGYEQYF.

The chain has TRBV19 and TRBJ2-3; 8 nucleotides line up with TRBD2. Germline loops: CDR1 LNHDA, CDR2 SQIVND (reference sequence). The CDR3 has 19 residues. V lost 5 bases and J lost 2; bases outside the gene matches: 18. CDR3 bases: TGTGCCAGTAGTCCCGACTCGCGTCGAGTAGCGGGGTACACAGATACGCAGTATTTT. This translates into CASSPDSRRVAGYTDTQYF.

The V and J genes are TRBV5-1 and TRBJ1-4, with D unresolved. Germline V gene sequence: CDR1 SGHRS, CDR2 YFSETQ. This CDR3 contains 13 residues. V was clipped by 5 bases and J by 5 bases, with 10 bases between them. CDR3 in DNA: TGCGCCAGCAGGTTACCCGGGAATGAAAAACTGTTTTTT. Its protein is CASRLPGNEKLFF.

This clone was picked up one time. The rearrangement links TRBV4-1 to TRBJ1-1, with 10 bases that match TRBD1. This CDR3 has 17 amino acids. V dropped 4 bases and J dropped 6; count of bases not matched to a gene: 14. CDR1 and CDR2 (germline): MGHRA, YSYEKL. The CDR3 DNA reads as TGCGCCAGCAGCCCTCCAGGGACAGGGGCGGGAGGCGCTGAAGCTTTCTTT. This encodes CASSPPGTGAGGAEAFF.

J is TRBJ1-1 and V is TRBV18; D gene unclear. Looked up from germline, CDR1 is KGHSH and CDR2 is LQKENI. V lost 7 bases to trimming and J lost 1 base, with 7 bases between them. The CDR3 sequence is 12 residues long. The CDR3 loop reads CASFRENTEAFF. The CDR3 nucleotides read TGTGCCAGCTTCCGGGAGAACACTGAAGCTTTCTTT.

V is TRBV5-1 and J is TRBJ2-3; the D gene is possibly TRBD2 (6 bases). The CDR3 length is 14 residues. Germline V gives CDR1 SGHRS, CDR2 YFSETQ. Trimming cost V 0 bases and J 4 bases, with 9 bases left between them. The CDR3 reads CASSLDPGADTQYF. The DNA of the CDR3 is TGCGCCAGCAGCTTGGATCCGGGGGCAGATACGCAGTATTTT.

The chain couples TRBV6-6 to TRBJ2-7; 7 bases are a match to TRBD2. This CDR3 contains 17 residues. CDR1 and CDR2 (germline): MNHNY, SVGAGI (reference sequence). After removal of 5 bases from V and 0 bases from J, the junction contained 13 bases not matched to a gene. CDR3 nucleotides: TGTGCCAGCAGTCTAACTATTACCACGGGAGGCTCCTACGAGCAGTACTTC. It yields the protein CASSLTITTGGSYEQYF.

The chain links TRBV6-5 to TRBJ2-1, with D possibly called TRBD1 or TRBD2 (5 bases each). Trimming pared 4 bases from V and 5 bases from J, leaving 12 bases between. From germline, CDR1 is MNHEY and CDR2 SVGAGI. CDR3 size: 14 residues. The CDR3 protein is CASSLTGTNNEQFF. CDR3 nucleotide sequence: TGTGCCAGCAGTTTAACCGGGACGAACAATGAGCAGTTCTTC.

The chain links TRBV7-7 to TRBJ2-5; D may be TRBD2 (6 bases). The CDR3 consists of 15 residues. Germline loops: CDR1 SSHAT, CDR2 FNYEAQ (reference sequence). V was pared by 4 bases and J by 4 bases, with 16 bases between. CDR3 nucleotides: TGTGCCAGCAGCTCCACCGGGACTGAAGGAGAGACCCAGTACTTC. It yields the protein CASSSTGTEGETQYF.

The chain carries TRBV12-3 or TRBV12-4 and TRBJ2-7; no firm D call. V was pared by 2 bases and J by 2 bases, with 7 bases between. There are 13 residues in the CDR3. The CDR3 nucleotides read TGTGCCAGCAGTTTACTGCAGACCTACGAGCAGTACTTC. It is translated as CASSLLQTYEQYF.

The gene calls are TRBV3-1 (or the pseudogene TRBV3-2) and TRBJ2-6; 8 positions match TRBD1. This CDR3 spans 19 amino acids. CDR1 and CDR2 from the germline V gene are LGHDT and YNNKEL (reference sequence). J was trimmed by 2 bases and V by 0 bases; bases with no gene match: 9. The CDR3: CASSQDRAGGATGANVLTF. As DNA, the CDR3 is TGTGCCAGCAGCCAAGATCGCGCAGGGGGCGCGACTGGGGCCAACGTCCTGACTTTC.

The genes are TRBV19 and TRBJ1-2, with 7 bases fitting TRBD1. CDR3 length: 15 residues. The germline V gene has CDR1 LNHDA and CDR2 SQIVND (reference sequence). V trimming: 8 bases; J trimming: 0 bases; junction bases outside the gene matches: 9. The CDR3 DNA follows: TGTGCCAGTTCCGACAGGGCAGAAGCTAACTATGGCTACACCTTC. Amino acids: CASSDRAEANYGYTF. Filled out from reference TRBV19 and TRBJ1-2, the complete variable domain reads DGGITQSPKYLFRKEGQNVTLSCEQNLNHDAMYWYRQDPGQGLRLIYYSQIVNDFQKGDIAEGYSVSREKKESFPLTVTSAQKNPTAFYLCASSDRAEANYGYTFGSGTRLTVV.

The J gene is TRBJ2-7, the V gene TRBV27; D is unclear. CDR3 length equals 11 residues. Germline V gene data show CDR1 as MNHEY and CDR2 as SMNVEV (reference sequence). Trimming removed 4 bases from V and 2 bases from J, with 3 bases in between. CDR3: CASSSTYEQYF. The CDR3 nucleotides read TGTGCCAGCAGTTCCACCTACGAGCAGTACTTC.

This CDR3 is CASSFPGQDEQFF. The CDR3 DNA reads TGTGCCAGCAGTTTCCCGGGACAGGATGAGCAGTTCTTC. The chain uses TRBV28 and TRBJ2-1, with 8 bases lining up with TRBD1. Germline CDR1 reads MDHEN; CDR2 reads SYDVKM. The junction had 3 bases not matched to a gene; V was cut back by 3 bases and J by 8 bases. CDR3 size: 13 residues.

The rearrangement links TRBV7-3 to TRBJ2-6; D is perhaps TRBD1 (6 bases). Germline V gene lookup returns CDR1 SGHTA and CDR2 FQGTGA. The CDR3 totals 17 residues. V lost 4 bases, J lost 7 bases, and 20 bases lay in between. CDR3 sequence: CASSSSQGQRNANVLTF. The CDR3 bases are TGTGCCAGCAGCTCTAGCCAGGGGCAGCGCAACGCCAACGTCCTGACTTTC.

The chain has TRBV5-1 and TRBJ2-1; D remains ambiguous. Trimming stripped 0 bases from V and 6 bases from J, with 10 bases between. The CDR3 contains 14 residues. CDR1 and CDR2 (germline): SGHRS, YFSETQ. CDR3 loop: CASSLGTPPNEQFF. The CDR3 bases are TGCGCCAGCAGCTTGGGGACGCCGCCCAATGAGCAGTTCTTC.

This clone was recorded once. The V call is TRBV24-1, the J call TRBJ2-7; 8 positions match TRBD1. J lost 2 bases, V lost 9 bases, and 8 bases had no gene match. The CDR3 runs to 14 residues. CDR1 is KGHDR and CDR2 is SFDVKD in the germline V gene. CDR3 region: CATRTNRGTYEQYF. The CDR3 nucleotides read TGTGCCACCCGAACAAACAGGGGGACCTACGAGCAGTACTTC.